This entry features one T cell receptor (beta chain) sequence. There are many counts of this clonotype. Its antigen is unknown. No base quality information exists; no much larger clone differs at one position. The run used an Illumina HiSeq 1500. In TCRdb, the public reads were trimmed at Q25 with fastp and aligned with MiXCR, with productive beta chains retained. Each CDR3 protein appears once, grouped with its most common genes and DNA. The sample data list 200,000 to 300,000 distinct CDR3 sequences, and 9% to 15% of these were observed just once. In total, the top ten clones hold 1.5% to 2% of the sample. This specimen belongs to a study of T cell repertoires in cytomegalovirus infection (dated by TCRdb to the late 2010s). Background for the entire study: Donor HLA type was relevant to the analysis, as public TCR beta signatures indicated carriage of CMV infection together with the matching HLA type. The investigation overall reported the following: The ex vivo response was dominated by HLA-C-restricted CMV-specific TCR beta clonotypes, which also provided the single most frequent clonotype in two of eight donors. Carriers of CMV infection plus the relevant HLA type were discriminated by the cumulative frequency of public TCR beta family members in the study cohort and in an independent roughly 400-donor cohort.

CDR1 and CDR2 were assigned from the germline V gene (reference sequence) as SGHKS and YYEKEE. Inclusive of the bounding cysteine and phenylalanine, the CDR3 is 14 residues long. CDR3 DNA is the only sequence kept; it has 42 bases, read in frame from the first base. This receptor was taken from a human donor in good health (CMV status not recorded). Some clones in this sample may be carry-over from other donors' samples. Sequenced input: PBMCs. Recombination linked TRBV5-5 to TRBJ1-5, with the identity of the D gene unclear. The CDR3 sequence is CATKRGTGDQPQHF. The sequence in DNA is TGTGCTACGAAGCGGGGTACCGGCGATCAGCCCCAGCATTTT.